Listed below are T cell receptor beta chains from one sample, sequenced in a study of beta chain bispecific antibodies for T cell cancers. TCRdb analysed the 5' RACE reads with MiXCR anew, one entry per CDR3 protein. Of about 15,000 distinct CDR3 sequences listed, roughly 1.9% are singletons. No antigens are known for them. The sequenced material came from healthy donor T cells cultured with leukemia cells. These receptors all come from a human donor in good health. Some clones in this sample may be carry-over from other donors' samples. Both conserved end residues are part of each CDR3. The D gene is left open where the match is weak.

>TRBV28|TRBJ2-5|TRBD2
CASSPLKAGGHQTQYF
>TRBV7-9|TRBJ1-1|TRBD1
CASQTGVNTEAFF
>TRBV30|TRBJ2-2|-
CAWSGGSGTGELFF
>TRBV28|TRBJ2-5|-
CASSLFGDQETQYF
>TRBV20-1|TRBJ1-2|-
CSASPGGRTNYGYTF
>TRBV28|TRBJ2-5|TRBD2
CASSQLAGQETQYF
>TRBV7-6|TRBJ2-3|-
CASSLAIPGMSTDTQYF
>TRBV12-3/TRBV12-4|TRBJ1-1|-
CASSSRGEKEAFF
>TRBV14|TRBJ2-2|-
CASSQGLPGTGELFF
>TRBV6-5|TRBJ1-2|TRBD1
CASSYASGQTYGYTF
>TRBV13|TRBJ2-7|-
CASRSTGWGEQYF
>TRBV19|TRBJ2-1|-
CASKIGIKGYNEQFF
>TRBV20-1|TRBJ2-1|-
CSARAGSINEQFF
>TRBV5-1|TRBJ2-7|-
CASSLGQAAYEQYF
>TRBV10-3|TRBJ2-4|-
CAISESVMTGGGNIQYF
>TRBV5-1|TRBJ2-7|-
CASSVRVSGEQYF
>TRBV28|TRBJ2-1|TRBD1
CASSPTRDRGHEQFF
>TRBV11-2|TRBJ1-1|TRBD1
CASSLHTGQARPTEAFF
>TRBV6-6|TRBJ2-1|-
CASRDLDSHNEQFF
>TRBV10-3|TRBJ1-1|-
CAISGGREAFF
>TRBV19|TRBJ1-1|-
CASGQFMNTEAFF
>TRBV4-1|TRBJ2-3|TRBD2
CASSQESRGGSTDTQYF
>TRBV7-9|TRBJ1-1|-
CASSLEQGTTEAFF
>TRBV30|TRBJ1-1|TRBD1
CAWSTGTGDAEAFF
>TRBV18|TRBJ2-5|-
CASSPETGVYQETQYF
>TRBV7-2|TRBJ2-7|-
CASSLVPGVEQYF
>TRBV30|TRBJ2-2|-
CAWRISNTGELFF
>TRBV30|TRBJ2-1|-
CAWDSYNEQFF
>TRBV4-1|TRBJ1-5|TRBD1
CASSQEGQGLGQPQHF
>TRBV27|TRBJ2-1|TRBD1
CASSSRTGGYNEQFF
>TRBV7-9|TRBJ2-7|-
CASSLALAGADEQYF
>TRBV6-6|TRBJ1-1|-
CASSAGTVTEAFF
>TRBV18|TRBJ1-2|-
CASSPSGNYGYTF
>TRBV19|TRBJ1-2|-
CATSYSPSEGYTF
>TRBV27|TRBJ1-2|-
CASSFGQKGDPYGYTF
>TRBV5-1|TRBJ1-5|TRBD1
CASSFSGGGNQPQHF
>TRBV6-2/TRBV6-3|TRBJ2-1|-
CASRGGASYNEQFF
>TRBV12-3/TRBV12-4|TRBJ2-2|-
CASSSRSGINTGELFF
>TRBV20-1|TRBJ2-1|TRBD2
CSARDTASGGNSYNEQFF
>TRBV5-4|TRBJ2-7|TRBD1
CASSARQGFYEQYF
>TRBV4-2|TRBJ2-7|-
CASSHAPEGGFSYEQYF
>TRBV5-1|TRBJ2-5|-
CASSLSETQYF
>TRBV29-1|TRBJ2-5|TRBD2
CSARAGIAETQYF
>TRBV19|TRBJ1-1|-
CASSIGADEAFF
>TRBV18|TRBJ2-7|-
CASSPPGAYEQYF
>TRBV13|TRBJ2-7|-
CASSLAPRGSDYEQYF